This T cell receptor (beta chain) was documented in a study of PD-L1 blockade in urothelial cancer. Study background: Analyzed time points were 3 weeks (second dose) and 6 weeks after therapy began.

The protocol was immunoSEQ multiplex PCR, while the TCRdb copy is restricted to in-frame clones and leaves out a portion. The data show roughly 62,000 clones, with approximately 80% seen just once and 4% to 5% held by the top ten. The cohort comprised individuals with locally advanced or metastatic urothelial carcinoma. Sample numbers ranged from 1 to 8 per patient, encompassing pretreatment and on-treatment collections. The V gene end was trimmed by 1 base and the J gene end by 4 bases; junction bases not matched to a gene: 2. The CDR3 has 16 amino acids. Germline CDR1 MGHRA, CDR2 YSYEKL. This specimen consisted of PBMCs, obtained around atezolizumab (anti-PD-L1) treatment. V is TRBV4-1 and J is TRBJ2-2; 11 bases are a match to TRBD2. The TCR was taken from a man between 65 and 85 years old with urothelial cancer. Written as DNA, the CDR3 is TGCGCCAGCAGCCAAGTAGCGGGGGGGGCCACCGGGGAGCTGTTTTTT. The encoded protein is CASSQVAGGATGELFF.